This T cell receptor (beta chain) was retrieved from a study of B cell selection in AIRE deficiency. This table comes from immunoSEQ multiplex PCR, and its TCRdb copy is limited to in-frame clones, with some not included. This sample has approximately 22,000 clones, with approximately 91% found just once. With 5 bases clipped from V and 4 bases from J, the junction kept 6 bases outside the gene matches. This CDR3 spans 13 amino acids. Germline V gene sequence: CDR1 GTSNPN, CDR2 SVGIG (reference sequence). Regulatory T cells were sorted as CD4+CD25hiCD127low/negative. This rearrangement joins TRBV30 to TRBJ2-7; TRBD1 matches 9 bases. This sequence was found in a human donor in good health. The sequencing input was CD4+CD25+ Tregs sorted from PBMCs. CDR3 amino acids: CAWGQGFGYEQYF. CDR3 sequence (DNA): TGTGCCTGGGGACAGGGGTTCGGTTACGAGCAGTACTTC.